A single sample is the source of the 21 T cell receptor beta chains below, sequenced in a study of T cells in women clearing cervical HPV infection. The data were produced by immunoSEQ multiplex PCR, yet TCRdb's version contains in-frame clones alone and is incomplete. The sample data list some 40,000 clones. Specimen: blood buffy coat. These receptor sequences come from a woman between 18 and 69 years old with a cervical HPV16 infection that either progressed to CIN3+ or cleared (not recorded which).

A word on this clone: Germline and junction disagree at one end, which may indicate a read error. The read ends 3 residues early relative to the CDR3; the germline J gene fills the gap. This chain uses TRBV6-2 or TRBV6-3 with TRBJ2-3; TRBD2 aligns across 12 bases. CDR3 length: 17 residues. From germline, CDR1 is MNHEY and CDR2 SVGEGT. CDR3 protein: CASSRTSGILNAETQYF. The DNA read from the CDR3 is TGTGCCAGCAGTCGGACTAGCGGGATTTTGAACGCAGAGACG.

Incomplete CDR3 DNA: TGTGCCAGTGCCCTCGGGGTCGGAGGAAACATT. As protein: CASALGVGGNI. In full, the CDR3 reads CASALGVGGNIQYF. The chain carries TRBV27 and TRBJ2-4, with a possible D match to TRBD2 (5 bases). The CDR3 is cut off 3 residues early in the read; its end comes from the germline J gene. Germline CDR1 reads MNHEY; CDR2 reads SMNVEV (reference sequence). The CDR3 contains 14 residues. The V end was cut by 9 bases, the J end by 6 bases, with 18 bases between.

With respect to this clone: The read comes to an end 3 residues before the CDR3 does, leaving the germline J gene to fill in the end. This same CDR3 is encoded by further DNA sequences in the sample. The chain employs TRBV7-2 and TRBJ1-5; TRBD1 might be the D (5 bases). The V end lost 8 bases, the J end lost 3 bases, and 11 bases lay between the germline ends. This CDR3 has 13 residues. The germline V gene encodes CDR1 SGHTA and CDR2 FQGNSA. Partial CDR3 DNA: TGTGCCAGCGGACAAGGTACCAATCAGCCC. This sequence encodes CASGQGTNQP. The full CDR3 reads CASGQGTNQPQHF.

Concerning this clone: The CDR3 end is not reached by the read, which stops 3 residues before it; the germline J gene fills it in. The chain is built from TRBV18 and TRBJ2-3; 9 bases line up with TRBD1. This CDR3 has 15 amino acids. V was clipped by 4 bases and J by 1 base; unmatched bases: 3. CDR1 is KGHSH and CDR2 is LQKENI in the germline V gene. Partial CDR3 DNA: TGTGCCAGCTCACTTTGGACAGGGGGCACAGATACG. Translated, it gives CASSLWTGGTDT. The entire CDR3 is CASSLWTGGTDTQYF. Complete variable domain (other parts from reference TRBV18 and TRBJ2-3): NAGVMQNPRHLVRRRGQEARLRCSPMKGHSHVYWYRQLPEEGLKFMVYLQKENIIDESGMPKERFSAEFPKEGPSILRIQQVVRGDSAAYFCASSLWTGGTDTQYFGPGTRLTVL.

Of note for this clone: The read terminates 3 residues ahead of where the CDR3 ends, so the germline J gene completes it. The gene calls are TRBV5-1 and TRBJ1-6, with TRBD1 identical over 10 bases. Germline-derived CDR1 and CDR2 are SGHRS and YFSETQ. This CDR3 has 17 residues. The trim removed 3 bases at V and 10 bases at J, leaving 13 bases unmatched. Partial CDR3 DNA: TGCGCCAGCAGCTGGGGGACAGGGGCCACCGTCGGGTCACCC. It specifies CASSWGTGATVGSP. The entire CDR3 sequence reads CASSWGTGATVGSPLHF.

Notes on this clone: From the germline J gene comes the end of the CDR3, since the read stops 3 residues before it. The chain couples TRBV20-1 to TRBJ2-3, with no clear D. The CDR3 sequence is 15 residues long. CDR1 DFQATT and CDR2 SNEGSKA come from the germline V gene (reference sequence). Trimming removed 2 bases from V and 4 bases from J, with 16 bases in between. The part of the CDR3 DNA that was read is TGCAGTGCTAGATATCTCTTCCTGGGCGCAGATACG. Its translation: CSARYLFLGADT. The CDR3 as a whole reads CSARYLFLGADTQYF.

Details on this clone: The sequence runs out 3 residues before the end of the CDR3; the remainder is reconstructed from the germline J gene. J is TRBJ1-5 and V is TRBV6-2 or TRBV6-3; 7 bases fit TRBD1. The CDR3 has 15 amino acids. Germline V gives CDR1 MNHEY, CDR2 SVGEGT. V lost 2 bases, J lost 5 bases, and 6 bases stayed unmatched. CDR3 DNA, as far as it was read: TGTGCCAGCAGTTACGACAGGGTGAGCCATCAGCCC. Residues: CASSYDRVSHQP. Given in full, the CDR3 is CASSYDRVSHQPQHF.

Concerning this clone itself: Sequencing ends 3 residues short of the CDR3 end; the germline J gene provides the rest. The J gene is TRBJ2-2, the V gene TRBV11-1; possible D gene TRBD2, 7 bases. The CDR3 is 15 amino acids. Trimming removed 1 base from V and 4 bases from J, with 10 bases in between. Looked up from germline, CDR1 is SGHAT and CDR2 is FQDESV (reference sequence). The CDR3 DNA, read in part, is TGTGCCAGCAGCTTAGGAGGGGGGGCCACCGGGGAG. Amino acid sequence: CASSLGGGATGE. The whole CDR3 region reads CASSLGGGATGELFF.

The CDR3 protein is CSAAKGFEMNTEAFF. The part of the CDR3 DNA that was read is TGCAGTGCTGCCAAGGGGTTTGAGATGAACACTGAA. The rearrangement links TRBV20-1 to TRBJ1-1; TRBD1 is a possible D gene (5 bases). The CDR3 is cut off 3 residues early in the read; its end comes from the germline J gene. The CDR3 sequence is 15 residues long. Looked up from germline, CDR1 is DFQATT and CDR2 is SNEGSKA (reference sequence). V lost 5 bases and J 0 bases, leaving 16 bases between the germline ends.

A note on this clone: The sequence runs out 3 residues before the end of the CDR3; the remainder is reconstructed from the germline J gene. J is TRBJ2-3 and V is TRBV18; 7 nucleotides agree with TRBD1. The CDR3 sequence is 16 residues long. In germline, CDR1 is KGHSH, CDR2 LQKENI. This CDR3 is CASSQGLTGDGQPQYF. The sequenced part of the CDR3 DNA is TGTGCCAGCTCACAGGGGCTCACAGGGGACGGTCAGCCG.

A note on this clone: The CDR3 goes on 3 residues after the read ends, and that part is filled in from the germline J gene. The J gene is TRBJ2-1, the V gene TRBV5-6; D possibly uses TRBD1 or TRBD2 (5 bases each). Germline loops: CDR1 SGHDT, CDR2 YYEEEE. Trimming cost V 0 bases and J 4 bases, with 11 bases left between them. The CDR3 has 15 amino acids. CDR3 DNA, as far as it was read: TGTGCCAGCAGCTTGGATATAGGGGAGTACAATGAG. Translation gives CASSLDIGEYNE. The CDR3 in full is CASSLDIGEYNEQFF.

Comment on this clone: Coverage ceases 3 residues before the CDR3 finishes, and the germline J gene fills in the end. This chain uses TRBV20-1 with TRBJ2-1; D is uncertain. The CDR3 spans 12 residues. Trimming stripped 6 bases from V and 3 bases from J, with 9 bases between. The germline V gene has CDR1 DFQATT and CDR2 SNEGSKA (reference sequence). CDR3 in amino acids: CSASRVYNEQFF. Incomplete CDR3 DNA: TGCAGTGCGTCTAGAGTCTACAATGAG.

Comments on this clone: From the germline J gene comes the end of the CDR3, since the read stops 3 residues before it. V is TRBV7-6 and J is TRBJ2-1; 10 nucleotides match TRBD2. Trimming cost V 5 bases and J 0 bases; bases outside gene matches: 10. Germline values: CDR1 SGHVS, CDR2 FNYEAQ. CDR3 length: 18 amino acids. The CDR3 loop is CASSPGLARGSSYNEQFF. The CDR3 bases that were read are TGTGCCAGCAGCCCGGGACTAGCGAGAGGGAGCTCCTACAATGAG. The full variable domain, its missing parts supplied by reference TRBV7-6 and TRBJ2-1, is GAGVSQSPRYKVTKRGQDVALRCDPISGHVSLYWYRQALGQGPEFLTYFNYEAQQDKSGLPNDRFSAERPEGSISTLTIQRTEQRDSAMYRCASSPGLARGSSYNEQFFGPGTRLTVL.

The CDR3 loop is CASSPRGVNLNTGELFF. The sequenced part of the CDR3 DNA is TGTGCCAGTAGTCCAAGAGGGGTAAATCTCAACACCGGGGAG. The V call is TRBV19, the J call TRBJ2-2; either TRBD1 or TRBD2 may supply D (5 bases each). The sequenced fragment ends 3 residues before the CDR3 boundary, so the rest is inferred from the germline J gene. This CDR3 region has 17 residues. Germline V gives CDR1 LNHDA, CDR2 SQIVND (reference sequence). V lost 5 bases, J lost 2 bases, and 18 bases lay in between.

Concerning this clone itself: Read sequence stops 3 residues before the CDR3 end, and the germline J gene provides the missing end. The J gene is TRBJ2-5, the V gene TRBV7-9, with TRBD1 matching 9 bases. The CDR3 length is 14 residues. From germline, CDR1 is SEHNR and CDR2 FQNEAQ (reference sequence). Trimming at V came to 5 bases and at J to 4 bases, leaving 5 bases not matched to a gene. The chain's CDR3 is CASSPGQGGETQYF. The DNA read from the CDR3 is TGTGCCAGCAGCCCGGGACAGGGAGGAGAGACC.

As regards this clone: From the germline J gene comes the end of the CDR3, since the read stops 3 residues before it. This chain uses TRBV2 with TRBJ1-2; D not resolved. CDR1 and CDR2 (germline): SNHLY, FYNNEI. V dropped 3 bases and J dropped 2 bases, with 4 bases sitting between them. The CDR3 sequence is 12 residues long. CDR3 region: CASSDGNYGYTF. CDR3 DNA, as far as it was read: TGTGCCAGCAGTGATGGCAACTATGGC.

The CDR3 DNA, read in part, is TGTGCCAGCAAGGATGGAGCGGGAGGTGTCTCCTACAATGAG. This codes for CASKDGAGGVSYNE. The CDR3, in full, reads CASKDGAGGVSYNEQFF. The rearrangement joins TRBV6-2 or TRBV6-3 to TRBJ2-1; 9 bases line up with TRBD2. The read terminates 3 residues before the CDR3 end, so the remaining end is supplied by the germline J gene. Germline V gene sequence: CDR1 MNHEY, CDR2 SVGEGT. The length of the CDR3 is 17 residues. Trimming cost V 7 bases and J 0 bases; bases outside gene matches: 10.

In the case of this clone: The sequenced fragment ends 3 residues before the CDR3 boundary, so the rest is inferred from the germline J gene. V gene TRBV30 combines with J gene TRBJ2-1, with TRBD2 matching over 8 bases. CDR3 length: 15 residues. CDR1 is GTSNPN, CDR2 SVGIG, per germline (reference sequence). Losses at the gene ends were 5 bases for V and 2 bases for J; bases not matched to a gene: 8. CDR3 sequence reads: CAWSSGSGTYNEQFF. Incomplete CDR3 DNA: TGTGCCTGGTCTAGTGGTAGCGGGACCTACAATGAG.

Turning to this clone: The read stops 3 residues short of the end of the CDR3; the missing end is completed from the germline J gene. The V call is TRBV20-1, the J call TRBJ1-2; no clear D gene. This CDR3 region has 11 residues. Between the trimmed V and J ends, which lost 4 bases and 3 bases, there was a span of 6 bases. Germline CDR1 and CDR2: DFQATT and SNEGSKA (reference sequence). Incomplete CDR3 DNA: TGCAGTGCTAAGATAGACTATGGC. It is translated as CSAKIDYG. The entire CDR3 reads CSAKIDYGYTF.

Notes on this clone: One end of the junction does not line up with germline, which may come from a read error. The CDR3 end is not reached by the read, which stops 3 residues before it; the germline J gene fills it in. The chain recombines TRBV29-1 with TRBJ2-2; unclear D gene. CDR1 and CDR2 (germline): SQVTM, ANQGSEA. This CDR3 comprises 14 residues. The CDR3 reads CSVATVASTEELFF. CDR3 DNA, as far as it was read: TGCAGCGTTGCGACTGTTGCGAGCACCGAGGAG.

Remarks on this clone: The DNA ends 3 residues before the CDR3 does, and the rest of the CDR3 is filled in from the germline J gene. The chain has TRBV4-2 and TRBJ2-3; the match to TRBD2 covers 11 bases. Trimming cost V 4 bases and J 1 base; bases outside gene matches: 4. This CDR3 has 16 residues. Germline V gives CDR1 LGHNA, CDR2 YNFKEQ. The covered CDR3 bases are TGTGCCAGCAGCCCTTTAGCGGGGGGGGGCACAGATACG. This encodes CASSPLAGGGTDT. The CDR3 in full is CASSPLAGGGTDTQYF.